Each of the 26 T cell receptor beta chains below was sequenced from the same sample in a study of T-cell reconstitution after alpha-beta-depleted transplantation in children (dated by TCRdb to 2016 to 2018). Receptor libraries were prepared by PCR. The sequencing machine was an Illumina HiSeq 2500. To normalize quantification of the TCRbeta repertoire, the TCR libraries were built with molecular barcoding that relied on unique molecular identifiers. TCRdb reran the public reads through fastp at Q25 and MiXCR, keeping productive beta chains. CDR3 protein duplicates are merged, each entry listing the most common genes and DNA. Present in this sample are about 640,000 distinct CDR3 sequences, 16% of which were seen just once. Over 0.95% of the sample is in the top ten clones. This specimen was PBMCs from the stem cell graft donor, taken from the stem cell graft. These receptors came from a human donor who donated a stem cell graft to a child with acute myeloid leukemia.

This clonotype has ten or more counts. The V call is TRBV5-1, the J call TRBJ2-1, with D tentatively TRBD1 or TRBD2 (5 bases each). V was shortened by 0 bases and J by 0 bases, with 7 bases between the two germline ends. Germline V gene lookup returns CDR1 SGHRS and CDR2 YFSETQ. The CDR3 is 15 amino acids. CDR3 residues: CASSLGGTSYNEQFF. The CDR3 DNA sequence: TGCGCCAGCAGCTTGGGAGGGACCTCCTACAATGAGCAGTTCTTC.

This clonotype was picked up a small number of times. The chain recombines TRBV7-2 with TRBJ1-5; the D gene is possibly TRBD1 (6 bases). Trimming cost V 5 bases and J 1 base, with 15 bases left between them. The CDR3 runs 16 residues. Germline CDR1 reads SGHTA; CDR2 reads FQGNSA. In DNA, the CDR3 is TGTGCCAGCAGCCGCTTGGGGGGCGCGAGCAATCAGCCCCAGCATTTT. This translates into CASSRLGGASNQPQHF.

Only a few counts were recorded for this clonotype. The chain recombines TRBV20-1 with TRBJ2-1, with 10 bases that match TRBD2. Germline CDR1 and CDR2: DFQATT and SNEGSKA (reference sequence). The CDR3 has 16 amino acids. V lost 4 bases and J lost 8; bases outside the gene matches: 14. CDR3 sequence reads: CSAIDERGGRRDEQFF. In nucleotides, the CDR3 is TGCAGTGCTATTGACGAGCGGGGGGGCCGGAGGGATGAGCAGTTCTTC.

At least ten counts were recorded for this clonotype. The V call is TRBV20-1, the J call TRBJ2-3; D tentatively fits TRBD1 or TRBD2 (6 bases each). The germline V and J ends were trimmed by 6 bases and 4 bases, with 26 bases remaining between them. The CDR3 runs to 17 residues. The germline V gene encodes CDR1 DFQATT and CDR2 SNEGSKA (reference sequence). The CDR3 nucleotides read TGCAGTGCAAGGAGATGGGGGGCAGGACAGCCCTCAGATACGCAGTATTTT. This translates into CSARRWGAGQPSDTQYF.

The J gene is TRBJ1-2, the V gene TRBV12-3 or TRBV12-4; D is perhaps TRBD1 (5 bases). CDR3 size: 13 residues. Trimming cost V 5 bases and J 6 bases, with 13 bases left between them. The CDR3 is CASSLDNHNGYTF. Here the CDR3 DNA reads TGTGCCAGCAGTCTGGACAATCACAATGGCTACACCTTC.

This clonotype was seen only a few times. The chain uses TRBV5-1 and TRBJ2-5; D is possibly TRBD1 (6 bases). V dropped 0 bases and J dropped 2 bases, with 11 bases sitting between them. The CDR3 has 15 residues. The germline V gene has CDR1 SGHRS and CDR2 YFSETQ. CDR3 DNA sequence: TGCGCCAGCAGCTTGGACAGGGCCCAACAAGAGACCCAGTACTTC. Protein sequence: CASSLDRAQQETQYF. The complete variable domain, with remaining parts taken from reference TRBV5-1 and TRBJ2-5, reads KAGVTQTPRYLIKTRGQQVTLSCSPISGHRSVSWYQQTPGQGLQFLFEYFSETQRNKGNFPGRFSGRQFSNSRSEMNVSTLELGDSALYLCASSLDRAQQETQYFGPGTRLLVL.

This clonotype came up many times. The rearrangement uses TRBV6-1 and TRBJ2-6; no definite D call. Germline V gives CDR1 MNHNS, CDR2 SASEGT. V lost 5 bases and J lost 1, with 9 bases in between. This CDR3 spans 15 amino acids. The CDR3 protein is CASSTDRSGANVLTF. In DNA form, the CDR3 reads TGTGCCAGCAGTACGGACCGGTCTGGGGCCAACGTCCTGACTTTC.

In its sample, this clonotype was seen many times. This chain connects TRBV15 to TRBJ2-5; D unclear. The CDR3 loop spans 14 amino acids. Trimming left V 5 bases short and J 9 bases short, with 19 bases between. The germline V gene encodes CDR1 LNHNV and CDR2 YYDKDF (reference sequence). The CDR3 bases are TGTGCCACCAGCTCCTTGGTGTGGGGATCGGCCCAGTACTTC. Translation: CATSSLVWGSAQYF.

The chain uses TRBV24-1 and TRBJ1-2; D gene unclear. Germline V CDR1 and CDR2: KGHDR, SFDVKD. The V end lost 3 bases, the J end lost 7 bases, and 11 bases lay between the germline ends. The CDR3 totals 13 residues. CDR3 DNA: TGTGCCACCAGTGATCCGCGTGGTAGTGGCTACACCTTC. Its translation is CATSDPRGSGYTF.

In this sample, this clonotype turned up a few times. This chain joins TRBV29-1 and TRBJ1-1, with D perhaps TRBD1 (5 bases). V was shortened by 6 bases and J by 1 base, with 18 bases between the two germline ends. The CDR3 runs to 15 residues. CDR1 and CDR2 from the germline V gene are SQVTM and ANQGSEA. CDR3 sequence: CSVAARDRPNTEAFF. The CDR3 nucleotides read TGCAGCGTCGCCGCCCGGGACCGGCCGAACACTGAAGCTTTCTTT. The full variable domain, with the rest looked up from reference TRBV29-1 and TRBJ1-1, is SAVISQKPSRDICQRGTSLTIQCQVDSQVTMMFWYRQQPGQSLTLIATANQGSEATYESGFVIDKFPISRPNLTFSTLTVSNMSPEDSSIYLCSVAARDRPNTEAFFGQGTRLTVV.

The table lists this clonotype with many counts. This sequence joins TRBV7-2 and TRBJ1-4; no clear D. CDR3 length equals 14 residues. The V end was cut by 0 bases, the J end by 5 bases, with 7 bases between. Germline values: CDR1 SGHTA, CDR2 FQGNSA. The CDR3 is CASSLAGRNEKLFF. CDR3 bases: TGTGCCAGCAGCTTAGCCGGACGAAATGAAAAACTGTTTTTT. The entire variable domain, with the rest obtained from reference TRBV7-2 and TRBJ1-4, is as follows: GAGVSQSPSNKVTEKGKDVELRCDPISGHTALYWYRQSLGQGLEFLIYFQGNSAPDKSGLPSDRFSAERTGGSVSTLTIQRTQQEDSAVYLCASSLAGRNEKLFFGSGTQLSVL.

J is TRBJ1-1 and V is TRBV4-1; D is unclear. Germline V lookup: CDR1 MGHRA, CDR2 YSYEKL. V was pared by 2 bases and J by 1 base, with 8 bases between. The CDR3 is 14 residues long. CDR3 protein: CASSQYRANTEAFF. In nucleotides, the CDR3 is TGCGCCAGCAGCCAATATAGGGCGAACACTGAAGCTTTCTTT.

This clonotype was recorded a few times. The chain links TRBV7-8 to TRBJ1-1; maybe TRBD1 (6 bases). Germline V CDR1 and CDR2: SGHVS, FQNEAQ. Trimming pared 6 bases from V and 8 bases from J, leaving 19 bases between. The CDR3 runs 14 residues. CDR3 in DNA: TGTGCCAGCAGTCCAGGGGTTACAGACAACGAAGCTTTCTTT. Its protein product is CASSPGVTDNEAFF.

This chain uses TRBV2 with TRBJ2-7, with 8 bases that match TRBD1. Germline assignment: CDR1 SNHLY and CDR2 FYNNEI. V lost 1 base to trimming and J lost 5 bases; unmatched junction nucleotides: 7. The CDR3 has 15 amino acids. CDR3 loop: CASSEVRQGAHEQYF. In DNA, the CDR3 is TGTGCCAGCAGTGAAGTTCGGCAGGGGGCCCACGAGCAGTACTTC.

Turning to this clonotype: A much bigger clone sits one base away, suggesting this may be a read error. The chain carries TRBV10-3 and TRBJ2-1; 7 bases agree with TRBD1. Trimming cost V 6 bases and J 12 bases; bases outside gene matches: 17. The CDR3 covers 15 residues. CDR1 and CDR2 (germline): ENHRY, SYGVKD. Here the CDR3 reads CAIRGDRGPRDAQFF. The CDR3 DNA is TGTGCCATCAGGGGGGATAGGGGGCCCCGGGATGCGCAGTTCTTC.

This clonotype was observed at least ten times. The chain carries TRBV20-1 and TRBJ2-1; TRBD2 aligns across 10 bases. Germline V CDR1 and CDR2: DFQATT, SNEGSKA (reference sequence). V lost 0 bases to trimming and J lost 9 bases; unmatched junction nucleotides: 8. CDR3 size: 15 residues. The DNA of the CDR3 is TGCAGTGCTAGAGATTTAGGACTAGCGGCTGGTGAGCAGTTCTTC. Amino acid sequence: CSARDLGLAAGEQFF.

This clonotype was counted ten times or more. The chain couples TRBV28 to TRBJ2-7, with D possibly matching TRBD1 (5 bases). CDR1 and CDR2 from the germline V gene are MDHEN and SYDVKM. The CDR3 loop spans 13 amino acids. V was clipped by 6 bases and J by 2 bases, with 11 bases between them. The CDR3 region has the DNA TGTGCCAGCAGCAGCCCAGGGCCCTACGAGCAGTACGTC. This codes for CASSSPGPYEQYV.

This clonotype was seen repeatedly, ten times or more. The J gene is TRBJ2-1, the V gene TRBV5-1; TRBD1 agrees at 9 bases. The CDR3 covers 16 residues. V shed 4 bases, J shed 6 bases, and the junction held 11 bases outside the gene matches. Germline CDR1 reads SGHRS; CDR2 reads YFSETQ. The DNA of the CDR3 is TGCGCCAGCAGCCCCCCGGCGGGACAGGGCGCCAATGAGCAGTTCTTC. Its translation is CASSPPAGQGANEQFF.

This chain links TRBV7-9 with TRBJ1-5; D is ambiguous. Germline V CDR1 and CDR2: SEHNR, FQNEAQ (reference sequence). V dropped 1 base and J dropped 4 bases, with 8 bases sitting between them. This CDR3 contains 14 residues. DNA of the CDR3: TGTGCCAGCAGCTTAGATCAGAGTAATCAGCCCCAGCATTTT. This encodes CASSLDQSNQPQHF.

This clonotype came up a few times. The chain combines TRBV7-9 with TRBJ2-5; 7 nucleotides align to TRBD2. The CDR3 loop spans 14 amino acids. V lost 7 bases and J lost 3; bases outside the gene matches: 8. From germline, CDR1 is SEHNR and CDR2 FQNEAQ (reference sequence). The CDR3 sequence is CASTLSGEKETQYF. The CDR3 nucleotides read TGTGCCAGCACCCTGAGCGGGGAGAAAGAGACCCAGTACTTC.

The chain uses TRBV5-5 and TRBJ2-3, with a tentative D call TRBD2 (5 bases). The CDR3 contains 13 residues. Germline V gene lookup returns CDR1 SGHKS and CDR2 YYEKEE (reference sequence). Trimming left V 4 bases short and J 5 bases short, with 11 bases between. The CDR3 nucleotides are TGTGCCAGCAGCCCCAACGCGGGAGATACGCAGTATTTT. It translates to CASSPNAGDTQYF.

The chain recombines TRBV27 with TRBJ2-2; TRBD2 might be the D (6 bases). This CDR3 is built from 15 residues. The germline V gene has CDR1 MNHEY and CDR2 SMNVEV (reference sequence). V dropped 6 bases and J dropped 6 bases, with 17 bases sitting between them. The CDR3 sequence is CASRQTGVRAGELFF. Here the CDR3 DNA reads TGTGCCAGCAGACAAACGGGGGTCCGGGCCGGGGAGCTGTTTTTT.

This clonotype showed up just a few times. The CDR3 protein is CASSGEQQGINEKLFF. CDR3 sequence (DNA): TGTGCCAGCAGTGGCGAACAACAGGGGATTAATGAAAAACTGTTTTTT. V gene TRBV6-1 combines with J gene TRBJ1-4, with 7 bases identical to TRBD1. Germline CDR1 MNHNS, CDR2 SASEGT. The V segment lost 4 bases and the J segment 4 bases; nucleotides outside the gene matches: 9. The CDR3 loop spans 16 amino acids.

This clonotype has only a few counts. The genes are TRBV24-1 and TRBJ2-1; 8 bases agree with TRBD1. This CDR3 spans 15 amino acids. Per germline, CDR1 KGHDR and CDR2 SFDVKD. After removal of 4 bases from V and 7 bases from J, the junction contained 8 bases not matched to a gene. The CDR3 sequence: CATSDPGQGLNEQFF. The CDR3 region has the DNA TGTGCCACCAGTGACCCCGGACAGGGACTGAATGAGCAGTTCTTC.

Only a few counts were recorded for this clonotype. The chain has TRBV6-2 or TRBV6-3 and TRBJ1-5; perhaps TRBD1 as D (6 bases). The CDR3 runs to 17 residues. The V end lost 6 bases, the J end lost 7 bases, and 25 bases lay between the germline ends. Germline lookup yields CDR1 MNHEY and CDR2 SVGEGT. DNA of the CDR3: TGTGCCAGCAGCACCGGTGACTGGGGGGGCGTTCAGCAGCCCCAGCATTTT. This codes for CASSTGDWGGVQQPQHF.

Many counts were recorded for this clonotype. This chain links TRBV9 with TRBJ2-5; D is unclear. The CDR3 loop spans 12 amino acids. Germline loops: CDR1 SGDLS, CDR2 YYNGEE. The ends were cut back, 4 bases at V and 4 bases at J, with 8 bases in the middle. CDR3 DNA sequence: TGTGCCAGCAGCCGAGCAGGAGAGACCCAGTACTTC. Translating gives CASSRAGETQYF.